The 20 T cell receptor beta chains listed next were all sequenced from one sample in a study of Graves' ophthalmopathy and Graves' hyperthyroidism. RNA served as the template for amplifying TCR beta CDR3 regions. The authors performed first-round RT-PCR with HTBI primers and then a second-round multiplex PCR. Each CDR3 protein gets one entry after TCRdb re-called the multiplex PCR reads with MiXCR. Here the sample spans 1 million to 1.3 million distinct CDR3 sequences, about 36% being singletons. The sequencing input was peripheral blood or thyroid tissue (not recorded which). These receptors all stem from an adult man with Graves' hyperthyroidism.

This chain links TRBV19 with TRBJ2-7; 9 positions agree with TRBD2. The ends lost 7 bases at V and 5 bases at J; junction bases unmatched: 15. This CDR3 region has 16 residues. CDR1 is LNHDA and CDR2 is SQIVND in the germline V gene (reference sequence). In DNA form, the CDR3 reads TGTGCCAGTAAACGAGGCGGGGGGGACTCCGGGGACGAGCAGTACTTC. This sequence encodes CASKRGGGDSGDEQYF. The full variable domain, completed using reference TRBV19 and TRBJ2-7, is DGGITQSPKYLFRKEGQNVTLSCEQNLNHDAMYWYRQDPGQGLRLIYYSQIVNDFQKGDIAEGYSVSREKKESFPLTVTSAQKNPTAFYLCASKRGGGDSGDEQYFGPGTRLTVT.

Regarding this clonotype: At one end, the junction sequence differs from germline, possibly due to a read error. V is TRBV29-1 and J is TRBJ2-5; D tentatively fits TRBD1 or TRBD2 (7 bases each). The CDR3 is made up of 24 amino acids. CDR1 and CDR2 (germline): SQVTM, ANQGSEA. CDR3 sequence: CSVVTGTANTGDRWDSGLQETQYF. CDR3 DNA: TGCAGCGTTGTAACCGGGACCGCGAACACCGGGGACAGATGGGATAGCGGGCTGCAAGAAACCCAGTACTTC.

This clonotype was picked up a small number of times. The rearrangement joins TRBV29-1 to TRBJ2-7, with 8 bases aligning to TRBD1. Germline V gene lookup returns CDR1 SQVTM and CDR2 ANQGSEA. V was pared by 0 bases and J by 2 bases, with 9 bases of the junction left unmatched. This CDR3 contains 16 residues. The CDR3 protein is CSVEDDPGQAPYEQYF. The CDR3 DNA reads TGCAGCGTTGAAGATGATCCGGGACAGGCCCCCTACGAGCAGTACTTC.

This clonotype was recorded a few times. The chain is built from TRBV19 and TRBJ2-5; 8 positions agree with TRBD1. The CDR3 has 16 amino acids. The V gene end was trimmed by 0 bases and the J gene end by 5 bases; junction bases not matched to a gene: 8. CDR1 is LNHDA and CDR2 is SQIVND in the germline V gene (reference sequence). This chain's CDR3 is CASSIDQGTGLETQYF. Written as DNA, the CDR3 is TGTGCCAGTAGTATAGATCAGGGGACAGGACTGGAGACCCAGTACTTC.

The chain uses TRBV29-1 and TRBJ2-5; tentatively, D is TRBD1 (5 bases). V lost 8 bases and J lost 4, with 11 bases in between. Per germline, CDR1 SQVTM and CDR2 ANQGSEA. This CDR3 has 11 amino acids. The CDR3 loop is CSSRQGETQYF. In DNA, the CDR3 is TGCAGCAGTAGGCAGGGAGAGACCCAGTACTTC.

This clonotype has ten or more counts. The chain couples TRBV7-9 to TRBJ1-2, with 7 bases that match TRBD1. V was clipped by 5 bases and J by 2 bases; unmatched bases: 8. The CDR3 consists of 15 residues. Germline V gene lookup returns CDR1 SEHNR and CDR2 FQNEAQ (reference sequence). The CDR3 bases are TGTGCCAGCAGCGAGACAGGGATTGGAAACTATGGCTACACCTTC. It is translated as CASSETGIGNYGYTF.

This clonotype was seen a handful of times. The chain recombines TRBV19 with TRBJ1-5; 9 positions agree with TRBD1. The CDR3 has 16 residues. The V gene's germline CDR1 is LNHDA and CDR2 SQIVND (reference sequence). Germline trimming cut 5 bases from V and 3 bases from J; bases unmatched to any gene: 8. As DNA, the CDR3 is TGTGCCAGTAGTCACCAGACAGGGGGGTTCAATCAGCCCCAGCATTTT. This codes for CASSHQTGGFNQPQHF. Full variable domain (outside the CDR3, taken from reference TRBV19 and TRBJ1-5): DGGITQSPKYLFRKEGQNVTLSCEQNLNHDAMYWYRQDPGQGLRLIYYSQIVNDFQKGDIAEGYSVSREKKESFPLTVTSAQKNPTAFYLCASSHQTGGFNQPQHFGDGTRLSIL.

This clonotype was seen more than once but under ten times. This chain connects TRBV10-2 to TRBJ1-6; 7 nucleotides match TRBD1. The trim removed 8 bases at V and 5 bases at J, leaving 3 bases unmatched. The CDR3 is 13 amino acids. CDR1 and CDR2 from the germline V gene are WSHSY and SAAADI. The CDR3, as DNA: TGCGCCAGCTTCGGGACAGATAATTCACCCCTCCACTTT. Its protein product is CASFGTDNSPLHF.

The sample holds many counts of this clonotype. This chain's CDR3 is CSVGAWGQGSYEQYF. The CDR3 DNA follows: TGCAGCGTTGGAGCCTGGGGACAGGGCTCCTACGAGCAGTACTTC. The chain couples TRBV29-1 to TRBJ2-7; 9 nucleotides match TRBD1. Germline CDR1 SQVTM, CDR2 ANQGSEA. With 4 bases clipped from V and 0 bases from J, the junction kept 7 bases outside the gene matches. The CDR3 spans 15 residues.

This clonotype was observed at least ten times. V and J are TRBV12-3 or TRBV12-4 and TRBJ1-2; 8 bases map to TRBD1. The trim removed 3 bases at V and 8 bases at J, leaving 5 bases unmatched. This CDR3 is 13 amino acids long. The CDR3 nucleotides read TGTGCCAGCAGTTTGTCCCAGGGGGCAGGCTACACCTTC. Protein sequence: CASSLSQGAGYTF.

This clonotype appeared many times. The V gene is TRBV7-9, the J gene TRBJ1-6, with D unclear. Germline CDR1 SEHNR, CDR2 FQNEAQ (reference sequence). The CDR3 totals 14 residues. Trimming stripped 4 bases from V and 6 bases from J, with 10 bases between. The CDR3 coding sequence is TGTGCCAGCAGCTGGGAGACGCCTAATTCACCCCTCCACTTT. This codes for CASSWETPNSPLHF.

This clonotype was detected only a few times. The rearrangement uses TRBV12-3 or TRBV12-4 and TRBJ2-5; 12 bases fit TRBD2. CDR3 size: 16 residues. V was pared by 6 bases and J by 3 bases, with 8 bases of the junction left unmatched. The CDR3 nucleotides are TGTGCCAGCAGCAGTAGACTAGCGGGGGACAAAGAGACCCAGTACTTC. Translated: CASSSRLAGDKETQYF.

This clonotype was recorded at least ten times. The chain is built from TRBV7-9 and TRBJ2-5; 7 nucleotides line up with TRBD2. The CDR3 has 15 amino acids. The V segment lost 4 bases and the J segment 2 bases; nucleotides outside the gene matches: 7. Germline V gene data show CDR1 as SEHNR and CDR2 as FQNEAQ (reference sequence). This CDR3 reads CASSSGGALQETQYF. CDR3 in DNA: TGTGCCAGCAGCTCGGGGGGAGCGCTACAAGAGACCCAGTACTTC.

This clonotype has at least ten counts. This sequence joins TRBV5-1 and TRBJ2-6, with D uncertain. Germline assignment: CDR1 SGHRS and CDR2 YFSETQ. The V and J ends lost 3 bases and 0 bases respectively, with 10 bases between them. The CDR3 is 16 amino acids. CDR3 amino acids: CASSSSLGSGANVLTF. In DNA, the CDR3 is TGCGCCAGCAGCTCGTCCTTGGGCTCTGGGGCCAACGTCCTGACTTTC.

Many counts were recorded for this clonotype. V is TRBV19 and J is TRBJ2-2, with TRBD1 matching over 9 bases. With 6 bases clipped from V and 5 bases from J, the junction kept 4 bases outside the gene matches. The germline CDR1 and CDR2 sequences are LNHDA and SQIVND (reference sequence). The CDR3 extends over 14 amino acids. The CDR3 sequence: CASRGDRVTGELFF. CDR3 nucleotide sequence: TGTGCCAGTAGGGGGGACAGGGTGACCGGGGAGCTGTTTTTT. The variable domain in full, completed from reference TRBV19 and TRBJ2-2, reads DGGITQSPKYLFRKEGQNVTLSCEQNLNHDAMYWYRQDPGQGLRLIYYSQIVNDFQKGDIAEGYSVSREKKESFPLTVTSAQKNPTAFYLCASRGDRVTGELFFGEGSRLTVL.

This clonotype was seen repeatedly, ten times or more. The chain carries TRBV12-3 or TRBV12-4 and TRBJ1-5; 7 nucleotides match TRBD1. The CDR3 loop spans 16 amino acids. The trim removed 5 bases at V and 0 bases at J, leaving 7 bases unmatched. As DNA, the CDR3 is TGTGCCAGCAGTCCTCCTGGGACAGATAGCAATCAGCCCCAGCATTTT. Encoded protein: CASSPPGTDSNQPQHF.

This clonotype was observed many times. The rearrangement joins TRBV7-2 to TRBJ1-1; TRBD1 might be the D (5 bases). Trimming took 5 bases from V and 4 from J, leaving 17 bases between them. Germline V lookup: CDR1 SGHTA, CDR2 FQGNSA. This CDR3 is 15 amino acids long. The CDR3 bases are TGTGCCAGCAGCATAAAGGGGTGGCAGGGCACTGAAGCTTTCTTT. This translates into CASSIKGWQGTEAFF.

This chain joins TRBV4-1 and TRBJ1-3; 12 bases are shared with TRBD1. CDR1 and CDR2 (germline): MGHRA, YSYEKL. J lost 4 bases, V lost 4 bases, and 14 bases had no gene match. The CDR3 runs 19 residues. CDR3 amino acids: CASSRKGDRGHSWGNTIYF. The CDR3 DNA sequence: TGCGCCAGCAGCCGCAAGGGGGACAGGGGGCATAGTTGGGGAAACACCATATATTTT.

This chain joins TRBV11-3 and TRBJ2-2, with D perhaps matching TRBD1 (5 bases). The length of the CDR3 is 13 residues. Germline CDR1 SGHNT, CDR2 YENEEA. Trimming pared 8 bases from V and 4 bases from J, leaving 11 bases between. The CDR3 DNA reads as TGTGCCAGCTTAGGCCAGGGCACCGGGGAGCTGTTTTTT. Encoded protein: CASLGQGTGELFF.

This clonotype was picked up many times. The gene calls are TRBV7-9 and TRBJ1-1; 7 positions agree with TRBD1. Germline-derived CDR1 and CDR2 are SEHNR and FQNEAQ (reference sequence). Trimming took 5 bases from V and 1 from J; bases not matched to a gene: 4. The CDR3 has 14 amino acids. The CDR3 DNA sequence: TGTGCCAGCAGCCCTCGGACAGGGAACACTGAAGCTTTCTTT. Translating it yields CASSPRTGNTEAFF.